The TCR beta chain described here comes from a study of radiotherapy plus CTLA-4 blockade in lung cancer. Germline V gives CDR1 SQVTM, CDR2 ANQGSEA. V lost 6 bases and J 6 bases, leaving 9 bases between the germline ends. This CDR3 contains 10 residues. This table comes from immunoSEQ multiplex PCR, and its TCRdb copy is limited to in-frame clones, with some not included. This sample has about 66,000 clones, with roughly four fifths found just once. Only one count was recorded for this clone. This TCR derives from a human donor with non-small cell lung cancer who had a partial response to radiotherapy plus ipilimumab. V usage is TRBV29-1 and J usage is TRBJ2-7; D is possibly TRBD2 (5 bases). Specimen: peripheral blood, collected from a patient treated with radiotherapy plus ipilimumab. The CDR3 region has the DNA TGCAGCGTGAGGGTCGGCGAGCAGTACTTC. This sequence encodes CSVRVGEQYF.